These 16 T cell receptor beta chains were all obtained from the same sample, sequenced in a study of blood T cell repertoires in COVID-19. The table came from immunoSEQ multiplex PCR; TCRdb's copy has only in-frame clones and leaves some out. The profile covers roughly 180,000 clones, with more than 70% appearing a single time and roughly 4% taken by the ten largest. The sequenced sample was PBMCs or T cells enriched from blood (not recorded which). These receptors originate from a woman aged 45-60 years in a cohort exposed to, infected with or recovered from COVID-19 (not recorded which).

The V call is TRBV29-1, the J call TRBJ1-1; 9 bases align to TRBD1. There are 13 residues in the CDR3. Germline V gene sequence: CDR1 SQVTM, CDR2 ANQGSEA. After removal of 6 bases from V and 3 bases from J, the junction contained 5 bases not matched to a gene. CDR3: CSVQDRGDTEAFF. The CDR3 DNA is TGCAGCGTCCAGGACAGGGGTGACACTGAAGCTTTCTTT. The whole variable domain, remainder taken from reference TRBV29-1 and TRBJ1-1, is SAVISQKPSRDICQRGTSLTIQCQVDSQVTMMFWYRQQPGQSLTLIATANQGSEATYESGFVIDKFPISRPNLTFSTLTVSNMSPEDSSIYLCSVQDRGDTEAFFGQGTRLTVV.

CDR3 sequence (DNA): TGTGCCAGCAGCGTAGAACTAGCGGGGGGGCCGGAGACCCAGTACTTC. It specifies CASSVELAGGPETQYF. V is TRBV9 and J is TRBJ2-5, with 13 nucleotides matching TRBD2. Germline values: CDR1 SGDLS, CDR2 YYNGEE. The CDR3 has 16 residues. V was clipped by 0 bases and J by 5 bases; unmatched bases: 4.

The genes are TRBV5-1 and TRBJ2-3; 8 positions agree with TRBD1. This CDR3 has 15 residues. Germline CDR1 and CDR2: SGHRS and YFSETQ. With V trimmed by 4 bases and J by 1 base, 5 bases remained unmatched. CDR3 sequence (DNA): TGCGCCAGCAGCCAGACAGGGGAGGGCACAGATACGCAGTATTTT. It specifies CASSQTGEGTDTQYF.

Only a few counts were recorded for this clone. This rearrangement joins TRBV27 to TRBJ2-7; 14 positions match TRBD2. The length of the CDR3 is 14 residues. Germline V CDR1 and CDR2: MNHEY, SMNVEV (reference sequence). Trimming cost V 5 bases and J 5 bases; bases outside gene matches: 2. The CDR3 DNA follows: TGTGCCAGCAGTCAGACTAGCGGGAGGGACGAGCAGTACTTC. It yields the protein CASSQTSGRDEQYF.

The chain uses TRBV9 and TRBJ2-5; the D gene is possibly TRBD2 (6 bases). Germline V gene sequence: CDR1 SGDLS, CDR2 YYNGEE. V was trimmed by 1 base and J by 4 bases, leaving 11 bases between them. The CDR3 runs to 14 residues. DNA for the CDR3: TGTGCCAGCAGCGTATCATTGGGGGGAGAGACCCAGTACTTC. It codes for CASSVSLGGETQYF. The variable domain in full, completed from reference TRBV9 and TRBJ2-5, reads DSGVTQTPKHLITATGQRVTLRCSPRSGDLSVYWYQQSLDQGLQFLIQYYNGEERAKGNILERFSAQQFPDLHSELNLSSLELGDSALYFCASSVSLGGETQYFGPGTRLLVL.

In DNA, the CDR3 is TGTGCCAGCCGGGACAGGGATCGCTACGAGCAGTACTTC. It translates to CASRDRDRYEQYF. The V and J genes are TRBV3-1 (or the pseudogene TRBV3-2) and TRBJ2-7, with 9 positions matching TRBD1. Germline V gene data show CDR1 as LGHDT and CDR2 as YNNKEL (reference sequence). This CDR3 is 13 amino acids long. V shed 8 bases, J shed 3 bases, and the junction held 5 bases outside the gene matches.

The CDR3 nucleotides read TGCGCCAGCAGCCAAGAAGCCCCGGGATATTCACCCCTCCACTTT. Protein sequence: CASSQEAPGYSPLHF. The chain carries TRBV4-3 and TRBJ1-6; D is ambiguous. V was trimmed by 0 bases and J by 8 bases, leaving 11 bases between them. From germline, CDR1 is LGHNA and CDR2 YSLEER. The CDR3 sequence is 15 residues long.

This chain joins TRBV7-2 and TRBJ1-1, with unresolved D. This CDR3 has 15 amino acids. The V end lost 3 bases, the J end lost 1 base, and 12 bases lay between the germline ends. CDR1 and CDR2 from the germline V gene are SGHTA and FQGNSA. CDR3 amino acids: CASSLSPTRNTEAFF. The DNA for the CDR3 is TGTGCCAGCAGCTTGAGCCCAACGAGGAACACTGAAGCTTTCTTT.

V is TRBV9 and J is TRBJ1-6; 7 bases map to TRBD1. Unmatched junction bases numbered 8, after V lost 0 bases and J lost 8 bases. Germline CDR1 is SGDLS and CDR2 is YYNGEE. The CDR3 sequence is 16 residues long. The CDR3 coding sequence is TGTGCCAGCAGCGTAGGAGGAGAGACAGGGTATTCACCCCTCCACTTT. It encodes CASSVGGETGYSPLHF.

V usage is TRBV5-1 and J usage is TRBJ2-7, with 7 bases that match TRBD1. Germline V gene lookup returns CDR1 SGHRS and CDR2 YFSETQ. The CDR3 sequence is 17 residues long. With 1 base clipped from V and 0 bases from J, the junction kept 10 bases outside the gene matches. CDR3 DNA: TGCGCCAGCAGCTTGAGCGTTTCCGGGACAGTCTCCTACGAGCAGTACTTC. This sequence encodes CASSLSVSGTVSYEQYF.

The rearrangement links TRBV18 to TRBJ1-4; D unclear. Germline assignment: CDR1 KGHSH and CDR2 LQKENI. The CDR3 runs 16 residues. V gave up 3 bases and J gave up 8 bases, with 19 bases separating them. CDR3 in amino acids: CASSPSALPSGEKLFF. CDR3 DNA sequence: TGTGCCAGCTCACCGTCGGCTCTACCTTCGGGAGAAAAACTGTTTTTT.

This chain connects TRBV7-3 to TRBJ2-1, with 15 bases identical to TRBD2. CDR1 is SGHTA and CDR2 is FQGTGA in the germline V gene. Unmatched junction bases numbered 15, after V lost 0 bases and J lost 0 bases. The CDR3 is 23 residues long. CDR3 protein: CASSLTGLAGGTISASSYNEQFF. Here the CDR3 DNA reads TGTGCCAGCAGCTTAACGGGACTAGCGGGAGGAACCATTTCCGCGAGCTCCTACAATGAGCAGTTCTTC.

This clone occurred once. The J gene is TRBJ2-3, the V gene TRBV5-1, with 8 bases fitting TRBD1. From germline, CDR1 is SGHRS and CDR2 YFSETQ. V lost 4 bases and J lost 4; bases outside the gene matches: 14. CDR3 length: 17 amino acids. CDR3 protein: CASSPVSGTGHSDTQYF. CDR3 DNA sequence: TGCGCCAGCAGCCCAGTTTCCGGGACAGGTCATTCAGATACGCAGTATTTT.

The chain has TRBV19 and TRBJ2-3, with a tentative D call TRBD1 (6 bases). This CDR3 has 14 residues. The germline V gene has CDR1 LNHDA and CDR2 SQIVND (reference sequence). V lost 4 bases, J lost 5 bases, and 13 bases lay in between. As DNA, the CDR3 is TGTGCCAGTAGTAAGTCGCAGGGGAGAGATACGCAGTATTTT. Residues: CASSKSQGRDTQYF.

The chain combines TRBV7-8 with TRBJ1-1; maybe TRBD1 (6 bases). The CDR3 sequence is 14 residues long. Germline assignment: CDR1 SGHVS and CDR2 FQNEAQ. V lost 3 bases to trimming and J lost 3 bases, with 11 bases between them. CDR3 bases: TGTGCCAGCAGCTTCCAACAGGGTTACACTGAAGCTTTCTTT. It encodes CASSFQQGYTEAFF.

The count of this clone is one. The CDR3 DNA sequence: TGTGCCAGCATTTCAGGACAGACATCCTACGAGCAGTACTTC. It is translated as CASISGQTSYEQYF. The V gene is TRBV28, the J gene TRBJ2-7; D possibly corresponds to TRBD1 (6 bases). The CDR3 length is 14 residues. The V and J ends lost 7 bases and 1 base respectively, with 14 bases between them. CDR1 is MDHEN and CDR2 is SYDVKM in the germline V gene.